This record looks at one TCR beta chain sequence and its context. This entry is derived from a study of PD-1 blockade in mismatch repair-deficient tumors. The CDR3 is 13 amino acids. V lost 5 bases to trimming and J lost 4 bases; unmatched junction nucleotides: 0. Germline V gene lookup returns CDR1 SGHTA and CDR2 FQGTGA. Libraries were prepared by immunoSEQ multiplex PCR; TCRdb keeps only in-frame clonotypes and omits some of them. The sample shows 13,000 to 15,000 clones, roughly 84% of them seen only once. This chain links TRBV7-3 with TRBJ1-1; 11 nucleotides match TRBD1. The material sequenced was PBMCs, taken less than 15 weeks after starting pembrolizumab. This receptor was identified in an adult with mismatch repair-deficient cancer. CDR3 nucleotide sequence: TGTGCCAGCAGCGGACAGGGGGCCACTGAAGCTTTCTTT. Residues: CASSGQGATEAFF.